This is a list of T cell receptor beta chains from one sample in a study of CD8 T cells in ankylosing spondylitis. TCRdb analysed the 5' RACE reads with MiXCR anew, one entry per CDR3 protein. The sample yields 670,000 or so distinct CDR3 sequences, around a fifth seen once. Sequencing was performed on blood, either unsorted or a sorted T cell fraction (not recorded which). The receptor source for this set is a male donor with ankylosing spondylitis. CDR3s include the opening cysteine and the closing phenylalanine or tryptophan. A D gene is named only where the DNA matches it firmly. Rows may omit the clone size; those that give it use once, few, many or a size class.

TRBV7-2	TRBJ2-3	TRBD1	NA	CASSSEPGQGGGF	TGTGCCAGCAGCTCAGAGCCGGGACAGGGAGGGGGTTTT
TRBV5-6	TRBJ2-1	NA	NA	CASSTGVNNEQFF	TGTGCCAGCAGCACCGGGGTAAACAATGAGCAGTTCTTC
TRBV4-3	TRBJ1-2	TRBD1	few	CASSQFQGAHGYTF	TGCGCCAGCAGCCAATTCCAGGGGGCGCACGGCTACACCTTC
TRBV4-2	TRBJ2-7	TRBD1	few	CASSQDTEGAGYEQYF	TGTGCCAGCAGCCAAGATACCGAGGGGGCTGGATACGAGCAGTACTTC
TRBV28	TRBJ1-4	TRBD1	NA	CASRATGGGGSEKLFF	TGTGCCAGCAGAGCGACAGGGGGCGGAGGAAGTGAAAAACTGTTTTTT
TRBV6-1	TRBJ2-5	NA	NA	CASSEPGTPTPAAQYF	TGTGCCAGCAGTGAGCCTGGGACACCTACTCCTGCGGCCCAGTACTTC
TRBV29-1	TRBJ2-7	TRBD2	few	CSVEVAGSSYEQYF	TGCAGCGTTGAGGTAGCGGGGAGTTCCTACGAGCAGTACTTC
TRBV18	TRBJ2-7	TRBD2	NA	CASSPPGGGTRRLAGVEQYF	TGTGCCAGCTCACCACCCGGGGGGGGGACCAGAAGACTAGCGGGAGTCGAGCAGTACTTC
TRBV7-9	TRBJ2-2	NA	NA	CASRPPNTSGELFF	TGTGCCAGCAGGCCTCCAAATACCTCCGGGGAGCTGTTTTTT
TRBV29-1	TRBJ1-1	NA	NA	CSVVSRTEAFF	TGCAGCGTTGTGTCTCGTACTGAAGCTTTCTTT
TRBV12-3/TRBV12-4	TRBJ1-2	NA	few	CASRKKGRREGGYTF	TGTGCCAGCAGGAAGAAGGGACGCCGGGAGGGAGGCTACACCTTC
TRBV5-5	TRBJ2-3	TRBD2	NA	CASSSGLAGVPSTDTQYF	TGTGCCAGCAGCTCGGGACTAGCGGGGGTCCCTAGCACAGATACGCAGTATTTT
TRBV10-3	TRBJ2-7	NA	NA	CATLLGLSSYEQYF	TGTGCCACCTTGCTGGGCCTCAGCTCCTACGAGCAGTACTTC
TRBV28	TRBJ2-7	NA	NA	CASRPAGAPYEQYF	TGTGCCAGCAGACCCGCAGGGGCCCCCTACGAGCAGTACTTC
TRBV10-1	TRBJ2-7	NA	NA	CASSERTRGEQYF	TGCGCCAGCAGTGAGCGGACACGGGGGGAGCAGTACTTC
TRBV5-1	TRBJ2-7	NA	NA	CASSPVPGHMADLYEQYF	TGCGCCAGCAGCCCCGTCCCGGGACATATGGCGGACCTCTACGAGCAGTACTTC
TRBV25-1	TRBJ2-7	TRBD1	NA	CASGGQGGSYEQYF	TGTGCCAGCGGCGGACAGGGTGGGTCCTACGAGCAGTACTTC
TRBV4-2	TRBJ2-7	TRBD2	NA	CASRHEAGLSYEQYF	TGTGCCAGCAGGCATGAAGCGGGGCTCTCCTACGAGCAGTACTTC
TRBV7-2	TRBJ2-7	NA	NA	CASSSGRPPLEQYF	TGTGCCAGCAGCTCGGGGAGGCCCCCTCTAGAGCAGTACTTC
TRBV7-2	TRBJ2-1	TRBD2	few	CASSRQTSGSFNEQFF	TGTGCCAGCAGCCGGCAGACTAGCGGGAGCTTTAATGAGCAGTTCTTC
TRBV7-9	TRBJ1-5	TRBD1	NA	CASSFGTEGQPQHF	TGTGCCAGCAGCTTCGGGACAGAAGGACAGCCCCAGCATTTT
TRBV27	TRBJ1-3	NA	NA	CASSFRFGNTIYF	TGTGCCAGCAGTTTCCGTTTTGGAAACACCATATATTTT
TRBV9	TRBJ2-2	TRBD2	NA	CASSPPRSSGDTGELFF	TGTGCCAGCAGCCCCCCAAGGTCTAGCGGGGACACCGGGGAGCTGTTTTTT
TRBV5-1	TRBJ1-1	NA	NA	CASSISLLGDTEAFF	TGCGCCAGCAGCATATCTCTTTTGGGGGACACTGAAGCTTTCTTT
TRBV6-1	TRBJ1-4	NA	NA	CASSRGGPGWTNEKLFF	TGTGCCAGCAGTCGGGGGGGGCCCGGGTGGACTAATGAAAAACTGTTTTTT
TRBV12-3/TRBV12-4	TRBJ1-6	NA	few	CASSRREGSPLHF	TGTGCCAGCAGCAGGAGGGAAGGGTCACCCCTCCACTTT
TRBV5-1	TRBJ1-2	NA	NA	CASSLGYGQGEQGYTF	TGCGCCAGCAGCTTGGGGTATGGGCAGGGCGAACAAGGCTACACCTTC
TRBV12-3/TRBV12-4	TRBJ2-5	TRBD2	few	CASRIAGPSETQYF	TGTGCCAGCAGAATAGCGGGACCGTCAGAGACCCAGTACTTC
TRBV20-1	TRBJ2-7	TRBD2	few	CSARGLARGEQYF	TGCAGTGCTAGAGGACTAGCGAGGGGCGAGCAGTACTTC
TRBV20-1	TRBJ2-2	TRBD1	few	CSARDRTGHTGELFF	TGCAGTGCTAGAGATAGGACAGGGCATACCGGGGAGCTGTTTTTT
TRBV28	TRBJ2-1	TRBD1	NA	CASSKGGWVYNEQFF	TGTGCCAGCAGCAAAGGGGGCTGGGTCTACAATGAGCAGTTCTTC
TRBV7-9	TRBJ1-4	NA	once	CASEASNEKLFF	TGTGCCAGCGAAGCGTCTAATGAAAAACTGTTTTTT
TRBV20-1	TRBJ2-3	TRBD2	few	CSAQKSPSWLAGTSWGTDTQYF	TGCAGTGCCCAGAAATCCCCCAGCTGGCTAGCGGGAACTTCTTGGGGCACAGATACGCAGTATTTT
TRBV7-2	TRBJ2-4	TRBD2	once	CASSLAPFRLAGGHTKNIQYF	TGTGCCAGCAGCTTAGCTCCTTTCAGGCTAGCGGGGGGTCATACCAAAAACATTCAGTACTTC
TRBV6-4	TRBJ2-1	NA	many	CASSDTLSSYNEQFF	TGTGCCAGCAGTGACACCCTGAGCTCCTACAATGAGCAGTTCTTC
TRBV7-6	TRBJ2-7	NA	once	CASSLLGSPEQYF	TGTGCCAGCAGCTTACTTGGGTCTCCGGAGCAGTACTTC
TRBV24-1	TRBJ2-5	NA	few	CATSDSKVATQYF	TGTGCCACCAGTGATTCCAAGGTAGCCACCCAGTACTTC
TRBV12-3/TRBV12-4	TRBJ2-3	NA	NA	CASSLQPGGLGTDTQYF	TGTGCCAGCAGTTTACAACCGGGGGGCTTGGGGACAGATACGCAGTATTTT
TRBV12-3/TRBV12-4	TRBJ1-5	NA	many	CASSSRDGGNQPQHF	TGTGCCAGCAGTTCTCGGGACGGAGGGAATCAGCCCCAGCATTTT
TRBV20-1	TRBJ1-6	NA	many	CSARQRDYNSPLHF	TGCAGTGCTAGACAGAGAGACTATAATTCACCCCTCCACTTT
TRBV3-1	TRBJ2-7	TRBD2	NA	CASSQKLAGGSHEQYF	TGTGCCAGCAGCCAAAAACTAGCGGGAGGATCCCACGAGCAGTACTTC
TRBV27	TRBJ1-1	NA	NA	CASSWDGLNTEAFF	TGTGCCAGCAGTTGGGACGGCCTGAACACTGAGGCTTTCTTT
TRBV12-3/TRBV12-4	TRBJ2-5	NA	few	CASSPPEWETQYF	TGTGCCAGCAGTCCGCCGGAGTGGGAGACCCAGTACTTC
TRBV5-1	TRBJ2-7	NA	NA	CASSPTNYYEQYF	TGCGCCAGCAGCCCGACAAATTACTACGAGCAGTACTTC
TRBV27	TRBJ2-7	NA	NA	CASSLWGAGYEQYF	TGTGCCAGCAGTTTATGGGGGGCCGGCTACGAGCAGTACTTC
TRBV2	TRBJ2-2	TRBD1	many	CASSATGAGELFF	TGTGCCAGCAGTGCGACAGGGGCCGGGGAGCTGTTTTTT
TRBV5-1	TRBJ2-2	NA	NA	CASSLLPDTGELFF	TGCGCCAGCAGCTTGCTACCAGACACCGGGGAGCTGTTTTTT
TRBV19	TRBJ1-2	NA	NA	CASSPTGDAVYGYTF	TGTGCCAGTAGTCCTACGGGGGACGCGGTCTATGGCTACACCTTC
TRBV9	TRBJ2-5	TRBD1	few	CASSVEGQGMETQYF	TGTGCCAGCAGCGTAGAGGGACAGGGTATGGAGACCCAGTACTTC
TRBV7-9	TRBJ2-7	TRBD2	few	CASSTSSGFSSYEQYF	TGTGCCAGCAGCACAAGTAGCGGGTTCAGCTCCTACGAGCAGTACTTC
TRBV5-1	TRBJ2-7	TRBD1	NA	CASSLEGQQGEQYF	TGCGCCAGCAGCTTGGAGGGACAGCAAGGCGAGCAGTACTTC
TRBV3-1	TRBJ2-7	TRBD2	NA	CASSRSPGGLYEQYF	TGTGCCAGCAGTCGCAGTCCGGGGGGTCTTTACGAGCAGTACTTC
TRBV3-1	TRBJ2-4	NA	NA	CASSPQPGDTKNIQYF	TGTGCCAGCAGCCCCCAGCCTGGGGACACAAAAAACATTCAGTACTTC
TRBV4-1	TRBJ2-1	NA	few	CASSQVQDLYNEQFF	TGCGCCAGCAGCCAAGTACAGGACCTCTACAATGAGCAGTTCTTC